This T cell receptor beta chain was obtained from a study of Ad26.COV2.S vaccination and SARS-CoV-2 variants (dated by TCRdb to the early 2020s). In terms of the full investigation: Vaccine-arm donors came from COV1001, a multicentre, randomized, double-blind, placebo-controlled phase I-IIa trial of Ad26.COV2.S in healthy adults. Trial participants were randomized into five groups of five: low-dose or high-dose Ad26.COV2.S given once or twice, or placebo on both occasions. TCRbeta repertoire sequencing served as the tool for gauging how specific and how broad the SARS-CoV-2-reactive T cell receptors were following Ad26.COV2.S vaccination. Investigators remained blinded to trial group allocation during experiments and outcome assessment. Dosing of Ad26.COV2.S was intramuscular, at either 5x10^10 or 1x10^11 viral particles, delivered as one shot or as two shots spaced 56 days apart. The TCR-sequenced set comprised around 30 samples: some 20 Ad26.COV2.S vaccine recipients, 5 placebo recipients and 8 SARS-CoV-2 convalescent individuals.

The sample's treatment or condition, from its label and the paper: approximately 18 received Ad26.COV2.S at low or high dose, single or two shots; about 5 received placebo; per-sample allocation not given. For vaccine and placebo recipients, the sequenced repertoires came from samples collected on day 63 after the first injection. In Cohort 1b, about two dozen adults aged 18-55 years were enrolled at a single site in Boston, USA, between 29 July and 7 August 2020. Ad26.COV2.S consisted of a replication-incompetent adenovirus type 26 vector by which a prefusion-stabilized SARS-CoV-2 spike protein from the original Wuhan strain was expressed. The immunoSEQ Assay was used to sequence TCRbeta CDR3 regions. After extraction, genomic DNA underwent amplification by bias-controlled multiplex PCR, followed by high-throughput sequencing. For the original study's pipeline: To quantify the absolute abundance of each unique TCRbeta CDR3 region, sequences were collapsed and filtered. T cell fraction was estimated by normalizing TCRbeta template counts to usable DNA, which was measured by amplifying reference genes present in all nucleated cells. Repertoire TCRs were annotated as SARS-CoV-2-specific by exact matching of V gene, CDR3 amino acid sequence and J gene to a known reactive TCR set. The reference SARS-CoV-2 TCR set was derived from MIRA and filtered for enrichment in COVID-19-positive ImmuneCODE repertoires, a step that removed public or cross-reactive TCRs. Using the MIRA antigens, annotated TCRs were further analysed by specific ORF or by position within an ORF. Depth was the summed frequency of annotated unique rearrangements, while breadth was defined as annotated unique rearrangements over total unique productive rearrangements. Two-sided Wilcoxon rank-sum tests were used to compare TCR breadth between groups. TCRdb carries this immuneACCESS record with in-frame sequences only. Its versions omit some clonotypes, under half of them owing to an unresolved V gene in the studies checked, with the rest unexplained. V and J calls and clone size are copied from that table; D and trimming were computed from the DNA. This sample has 300,000 to 400,000 clones in its table, and about nine tenths of those were observed once. The ten largest account for roughly 3.2% of the sample.

From the cysteine through the phenylalanine, the CDR3 covers 13 amino acids. Only the CDR3 part of the read is kept: 39 bases, read in frame from the first base. The junction carries 10 bases between V and J, which are trimmed by 4 bases and 1 base respectively. In the germline V gene (reference sequence), CDR1 corresponds to GTSNPN and CDR2 to SVGIG. The investigation overall reported the following: Ad26.COV2.S recipients had higher spike-specific TCR breadth than placebo recipients (P = 0.0014). Vaccine and placebo recipients had comparable non-spike TCR breadth, which fits with the vaccine containing only spike. The authors noted that total T cell responses may have been underestimated by the TCR breadth and depth analyses. After vaccination, substantial breadth of spike-specific CD8+ and CD4+ T cell responses was reported. The study was not powered to compare responses between vaccine doses or regimens.

With regard to this clone: Its cognate antigen has yet to be identified. Within one base of it there is no much larger clone, and no base qualities were kept.

The receptor's source is a person aged 18-60 years who received the Ad26.COV2.S COVID-19 vaccine or a placebo. This specimen consisted of peripheral blood, obtained in a trial of Ad26.COV2.S vaccine versus placebo. The sequence is built from TRBV30 and TRBJ1-1; no D gene can be assigned with confidence. CDR3 sequence: CAWIGLSNTEAFF. The DNA sequence reads TGTGCCTGGATTGGGTTGTCGAACACTGAAGCTTTCTTT. With all but the CDR3 taken from the reference TRBV30 and TRBJ1-1 genes, the full variable domain is: SQTIHQWPATLVQPVGSPLSLECTVEGTSNPNLYWYRQAAGRGLQLLFYSVGIGQISSEVPQNLSASRPQDRQFILSSKKLLLSDSGFYLCAWIGLSNTEAFFGQGTRLTVV.